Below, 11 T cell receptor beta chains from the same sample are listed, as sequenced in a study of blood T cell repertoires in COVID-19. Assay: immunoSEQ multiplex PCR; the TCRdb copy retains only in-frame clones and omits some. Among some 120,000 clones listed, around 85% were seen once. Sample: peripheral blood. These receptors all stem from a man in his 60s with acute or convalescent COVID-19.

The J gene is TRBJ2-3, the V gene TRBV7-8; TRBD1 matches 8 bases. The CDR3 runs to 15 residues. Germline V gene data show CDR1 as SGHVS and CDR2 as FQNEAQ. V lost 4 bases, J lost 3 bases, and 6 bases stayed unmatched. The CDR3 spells CASSSTDRGTDTQYF. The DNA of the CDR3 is TGTGCCAGCAGCTCAACAGACAGGGGAACAGATACGCAGTATTTT.

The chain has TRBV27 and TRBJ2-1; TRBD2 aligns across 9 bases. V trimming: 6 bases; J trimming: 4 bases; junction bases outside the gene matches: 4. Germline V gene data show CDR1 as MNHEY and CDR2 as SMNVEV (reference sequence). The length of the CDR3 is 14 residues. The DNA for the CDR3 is TGTGCCAGCAGCCGGACTAGCGCATACAATGAGCAGTTCTTC. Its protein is CASSRTSAYNEQFF.

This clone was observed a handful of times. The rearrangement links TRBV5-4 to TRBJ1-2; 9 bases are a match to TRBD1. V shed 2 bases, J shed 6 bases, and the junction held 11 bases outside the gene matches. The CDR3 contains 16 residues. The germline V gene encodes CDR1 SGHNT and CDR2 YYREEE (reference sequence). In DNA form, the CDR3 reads TGTGCCAGCAGCTTAAACAGGGGGCAAAACTTTCATGGCTACACCTTC. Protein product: CASSLNRGQNFHGYTF.

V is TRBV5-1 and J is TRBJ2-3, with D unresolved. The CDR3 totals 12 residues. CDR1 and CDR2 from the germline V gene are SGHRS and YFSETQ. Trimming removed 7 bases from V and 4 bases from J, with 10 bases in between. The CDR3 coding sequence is TGCGCCAGCGCCCAGAAATCAGATACGCAGTATTTT. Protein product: CASAQKSDTQYF.

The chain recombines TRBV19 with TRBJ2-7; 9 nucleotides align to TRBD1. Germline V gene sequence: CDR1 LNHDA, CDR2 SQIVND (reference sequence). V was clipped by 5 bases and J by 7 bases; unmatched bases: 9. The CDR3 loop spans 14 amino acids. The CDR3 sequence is CASSVQGAPWEQYF. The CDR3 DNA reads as TGTGCCAGTAGTGTACAGGGGGCCCCATGGGAGCAGTACTTC.

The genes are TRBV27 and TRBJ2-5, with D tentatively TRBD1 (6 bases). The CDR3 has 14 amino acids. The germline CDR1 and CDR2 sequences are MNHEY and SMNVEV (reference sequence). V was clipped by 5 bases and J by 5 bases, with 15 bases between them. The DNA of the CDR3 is TGTGCCAGCAGTCCCAGCTCAGGGGTCGAGACCCAGTACTTC. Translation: CASSPSSGVETQYF.

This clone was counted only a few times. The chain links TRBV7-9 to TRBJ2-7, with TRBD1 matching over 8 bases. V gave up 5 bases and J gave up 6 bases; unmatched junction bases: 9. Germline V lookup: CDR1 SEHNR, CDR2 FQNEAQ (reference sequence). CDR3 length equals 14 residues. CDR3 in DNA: TGTGCCAGCAGCCCCGGACAGGGATTCCTCGAGCAGTACTTC. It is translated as CASSPGQGFLEQYF.

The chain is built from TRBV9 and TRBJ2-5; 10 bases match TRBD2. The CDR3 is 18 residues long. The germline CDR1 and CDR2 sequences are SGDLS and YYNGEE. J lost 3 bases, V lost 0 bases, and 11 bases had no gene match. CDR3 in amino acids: CASSVGGASGRLKETQYF. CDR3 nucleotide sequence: TGTGCCAGCAGCGTAGGAGGAGCTAGCGGGAGACTTAAAGAGACCCAGTACTTC.

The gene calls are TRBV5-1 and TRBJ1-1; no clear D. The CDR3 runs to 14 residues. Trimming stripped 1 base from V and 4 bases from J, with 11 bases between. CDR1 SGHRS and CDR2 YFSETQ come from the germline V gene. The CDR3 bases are TGCGCCAGCAGCTTGCAAGAAGCGGGCACTGAAGCTTTCTTT. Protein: CASSLQEAGTEAFF.

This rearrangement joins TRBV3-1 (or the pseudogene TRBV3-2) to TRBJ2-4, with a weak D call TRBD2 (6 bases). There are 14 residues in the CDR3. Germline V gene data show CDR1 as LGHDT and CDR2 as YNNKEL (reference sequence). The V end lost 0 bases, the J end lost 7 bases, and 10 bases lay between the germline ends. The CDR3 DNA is TGTGCCAGCAGCCAAGATTTTCGGGGGAACATTCAGTACTTC. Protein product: CASSQDFRGNIQYF.

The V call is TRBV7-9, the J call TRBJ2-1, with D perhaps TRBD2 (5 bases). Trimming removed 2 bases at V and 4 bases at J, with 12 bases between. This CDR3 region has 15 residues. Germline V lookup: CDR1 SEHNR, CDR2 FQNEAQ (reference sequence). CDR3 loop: CASSLPSPGYNEQFF. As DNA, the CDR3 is TGTGCCAGCAGCTTACCGTCCCCGGGGTACAATGAGCAGTTCTTC.